The subject of this entry is one T cell receptor beta chain. Antigen specificity is unknown. Clones were read by immunoSEQ multiplex PCR, and TCRdb kept only the in-frame ones, dropping some. Among about 190,000 clones, 85% to 95% were seen once, and the ten largest hold over 1%. Germline values: CDR1 LNHDA, CDR2 SQIVND (reference sequence). Trimming shortened V by 4 bases and J by 4 bases, and 10 bases separated the two germline ends. There are 13 residues in the CDR3. The data stem from a study of T cell responses to AZD1222 COVID-19 vaccine. Points from the study as a whole: The donor cohort was predominantly white British with a female majority, and clonal diversity may have been underestimated. Spike-specific TCR breadth and depth both grew after two AZD1222 doses.

V is TRBV19 and J is TRBJ1-2; TRBD1 is a possible D gene (6 bases). The sequencing used peripheral blood, collected on day 0 of AZD1222 vaccination. The clonotype was recovered from an adult in good health. The CDR3 here is CASSTQGPYGYTF. CDR3 nucleotide sequence: TGTGCCAGTAGTACCCAGGGGCCCTATGGCTACACCTTC.